The entry below describes one TCR beta chain. The table lists this clonotype with many counts. Its antigen is currently not known. No much larger clone exists at a distance of one base, and base qualities are not known. These data belong to a study of naive and memory T cell subsets (dated by TCRdb to about 2017). The study in broad terms: The figure summarizing the skin biopsy and whole blood samples listed about ten blood donors, 7 tuberculin skin test biopsies and 3 saline control biopsies. Skin biopsies were taken from tuberculin skin test sites or from saline-injected control sites and were processed for RNA extraction as described before. PCR2 was typically a SYBR Green qPCR stopped at a set threshold; low-input samples could instead use end-point PCR (around 6 cycles).

The treatment or condition label here, explained by the study, means: skin biopsy from PPD injection site in Mantoux-positive individual. Using 3' ligation of a UMI-containing oligonucleotide to TCR cDNA, the study laid out a robust and sensitive protocol to amplify, sequence and analyze TCRs. In individuals with a positive Mantoux test, tuberculin skin test biopsies were taken from sites that had been injected with PPD. Total RNA was treated with RQ1 DNase, without cell sorting, prior to reverse transcription, with an input of roughly 1 to 1000 ng being targeted. Skin biopsy and whole blood libraries were made to test pipeline robustness in samples where T cells form a minority population. The library was obtained by UMI-ligation and nested PCR. The ligated cDNA was amplified by four rounds of PCR, in which nested alpha and beta constant region primers were used together with the SP2 primer. For the blood and skin samples, TCR RNA was reverse transcribed with SuperScript IV using primers for the alpha and beta constant regions. T4 RNA ligase 1 was used to ligate an oligonucleotide containing the Illumina SP2 primer and a UMI to the 3' end of the cDNA. To prevent hairpin formation, the 12-nucleotide UMI was made up of two random hexamers with an eight-base spacer between them. From the second PCR onward, TCR alpha and beta chain libraries were processed separately, and dual indexing was applied for multiplexing. After pooling, the indexed libraries were analyzed by capillary electrophoresis and sequenced on either an Illumina MiSeq or NextSeq. PhiX DNA at roughly 5-7.5% was spiked into libraries to increase base diversity and improve cluster recognition. As for how the authors treated the data: Demultiplexor pulled UMIs out of read 2, joined the UMIs with the TCR sequence from read 1, and separated reads according to sample indices. V and J genes and V-J junctions were identified by Decombinator, and each TCR was assigned a five-part identifier that included V and J deletions. Collapsinator used UMIs to correct sequencing errors and PCR amplification heterogeneity, producing a UMI-based abundance for each TCR. CDR3Translator turned identifiers into nucleotide sequence, translated the nucleotide sequence into amino acids, and pulled out CDR3 regions based on terminal motifs. Error-corrected alpha and beta TCR counts from blood and skin were compared after normalization to input RNA amount. TCRdb took the public reads, trimmed them with fastp at Q25, ran MiXCR for clone calling and kept in-frame beta chains. When rows share a CDR3 protein, they turn into one entry using the most common DNA and genes. The V and J calls were determined by TCRdb, not by the authors. The sample data list some 21,000 distinct CDR3 sequences, and roughly 5.5% of these were observed just once. The top ten clonotypes cover approximately 6% of the sample.

Points the paper makes about the study in general: Skin biopsy collection and RNA processing details were not given in the paper but referenced to earlier studies. TCR sequences were reportedly recovered from both types of skin biopsy, with far more TCRs being found at tuberculin skin test sites. The RNA-based method was acknowledged to be potentially sensitive to changes in TCR transcripts with T cell activation and differentiation. The larger number of TCRs found at tuberculin skin test sites was interpreted as T cell infiltration of a delayed type IV hypersensitivity reaction.

Trimming removed 0 bases from V and 6 bases from J, leaving 10 bases between the germline ends. Counted from cysteine to phenylalanine, this CDR3 has 14 amino acids. Only the CDR3 part of the read is kept: 42 bases, read in frame from the first base. The germline V gene supplies CDR1 SGHRS and CDR2 YFSETQ. Sequenced here: skin, sampled from a tuberculin skin test site. This clonotype was obtained from an adult in good health. The sequence links TRBV5-1 to TRBJ2-4, and TRBD1 may be the D gene, going by 5 matching bases. The CDR3 region reads CASSLEGDRNIQYF. The DNA reads as follows: TGCGCCAGCAGCTTGGAAGGGGATAGAAACATTCAGTACTTC.